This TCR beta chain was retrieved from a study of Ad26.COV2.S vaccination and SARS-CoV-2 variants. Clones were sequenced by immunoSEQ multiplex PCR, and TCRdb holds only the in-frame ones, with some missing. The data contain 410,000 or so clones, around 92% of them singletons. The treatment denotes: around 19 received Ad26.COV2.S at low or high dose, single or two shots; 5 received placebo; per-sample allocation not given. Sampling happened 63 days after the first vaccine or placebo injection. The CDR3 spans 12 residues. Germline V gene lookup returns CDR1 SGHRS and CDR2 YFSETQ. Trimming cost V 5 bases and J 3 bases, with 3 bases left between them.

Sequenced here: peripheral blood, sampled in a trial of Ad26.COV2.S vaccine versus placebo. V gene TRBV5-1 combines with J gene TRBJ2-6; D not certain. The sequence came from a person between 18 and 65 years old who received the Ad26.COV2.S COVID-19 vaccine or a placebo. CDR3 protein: CASSIGANVLTF. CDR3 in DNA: TGCGCCAGCAGTATTGGGGCCAACGTCCTGACTTTC.